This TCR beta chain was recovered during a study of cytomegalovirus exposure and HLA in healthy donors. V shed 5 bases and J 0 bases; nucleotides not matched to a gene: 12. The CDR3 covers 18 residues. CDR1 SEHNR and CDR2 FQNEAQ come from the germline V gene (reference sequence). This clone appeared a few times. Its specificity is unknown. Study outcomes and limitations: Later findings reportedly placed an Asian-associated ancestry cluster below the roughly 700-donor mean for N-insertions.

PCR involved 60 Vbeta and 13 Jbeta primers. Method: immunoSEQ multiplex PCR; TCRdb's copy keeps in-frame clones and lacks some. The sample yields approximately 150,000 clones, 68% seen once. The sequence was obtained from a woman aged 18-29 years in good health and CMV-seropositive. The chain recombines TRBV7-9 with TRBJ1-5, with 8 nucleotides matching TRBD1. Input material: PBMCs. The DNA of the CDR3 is TGTGCCAGCAGCCGGACAGGGAATGAAGGATATAGCAATCAGCCCCAGCATTTT. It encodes CASSRTGNEGYSNQPQHF.